This entry concerns a single T cell receptor (beta chain). Its antigen is not known. The data belong to a study of cytomegalovirus exposure and HLA in healthy donors. Findings and caveats of the study: Immune exposure was documented only through CMV serostatus. TCR beta sequences reportedly predicted most subjects' HLA-A and HLA-B alleles accurately.

Trimming removed 5 bases from V and 5 bases from J, with 14 bases in between. The CDR3 has 14 residues. The V gene's germline CDR1 is LNHDA and CDR2 SQIVND (reference sequence). PCR used 60 Vbeta primers and 13 Jbeta primers. The method was immunoSEQ multiplex PCR; TCRdb's version includes in-frame clones alone and lacks a portion of them. Of roughly 100,000 clones in the sample, around 80% were seen once. The TCR comes from a male donor in good health and CMV-seronegative. Sequenced material: PBMCs. The chain combines TRBV19 with TRBJ2-3; D is unresolved. This chain's CDR3 is CASSPHGAIDTQYF. Here the CDR3 DNA reads TGTGCCAGTAGTCCTCACGGAGCAATAGATACGCAGTATTTT.